This T cell receptor (beta chain) emerged from a study of technical replicates of blood from a handful of donors. The V end lost 4 bases, the J end lost 6 bases, and 17 bases lay between the germline ends. Germline V gives CDR1 ENHRY, CDR2 SYGVKD. CDR3 size: 15 residues. Some clones are missing from TCRdb's copy, which holds only in-frame ones; the method was immunoSEQ multiplex PCR. Of about 97,000 clones detected, 95% to 96% appear once; the ten largest clones hold around 0.35%. Sequencing used T cells isolated from PBMCs. The chain combines TRBV10-3 with TRBJ2-3; tentative D call: TRBD2 (6 bases). This receptor was taken from a human donor in good health. This CDR3 reads CAISVGLSGTDTQYF. CDR3 DNA sequence: TGTGCCATCAGTGTGGGACTCTCCGGGACGGATACGCAGTATTTT.